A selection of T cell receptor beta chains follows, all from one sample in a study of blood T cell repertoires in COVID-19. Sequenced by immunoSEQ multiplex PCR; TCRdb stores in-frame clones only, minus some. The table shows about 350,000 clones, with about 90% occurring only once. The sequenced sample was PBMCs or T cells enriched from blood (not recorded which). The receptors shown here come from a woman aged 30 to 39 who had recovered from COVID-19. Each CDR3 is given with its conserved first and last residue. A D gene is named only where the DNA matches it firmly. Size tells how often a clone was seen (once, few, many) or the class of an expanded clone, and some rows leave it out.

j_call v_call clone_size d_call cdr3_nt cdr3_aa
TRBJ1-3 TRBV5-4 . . TGTGCCAGCAGCTTAAGGGGCTCTGGAAACACCATATATTTT CASSLRGSGNTIYF
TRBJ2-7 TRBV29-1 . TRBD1 TGCAGCGGGGGACAGGGGGAGCGCGAGCAGTACTTC CSGGQGEREQYF
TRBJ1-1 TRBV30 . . TGTGCCTGGGAGGGGCAGAACACTGAAGCTTTCTTT CAWEGQNTEAFF
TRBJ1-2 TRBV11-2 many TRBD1 TGTGCCAGCAGCCCCACAGGGGGTTATTTAGGGGGGAACTATGGCTACACCTTC CASSPTGGYLGGNYGYTF
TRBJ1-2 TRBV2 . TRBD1 TGTGCCAGCAGTGGGGTACAGGGGGTCGACTACACCTTC CASSGVQGVDYTF
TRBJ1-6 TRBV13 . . TGTGCCAGCAGCTTAACGTTGGCGGTACCCCTCCACTTT CASSLTLAVPLHF
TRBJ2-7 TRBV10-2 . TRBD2 TGCGCCAGCAGGAGGGCCTCTGGGAGGGTTAGGGAGCAGTACTTC CASRRASGRVREQYF
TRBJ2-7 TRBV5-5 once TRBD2 TGTGCCAGCAGCTTGCTACTAGCGTCCTCCTACGAGCAGTACTTC CASSLLLASSYEQYF
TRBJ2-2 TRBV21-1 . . TGTGCCAGCAGCCTAGAGGCAGGGGGCAACACCGGGGAGCTGTTTTTT CASSLEAGGNTGELFF
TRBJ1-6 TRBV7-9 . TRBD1 TGTGCCAGCAGCTCTACAGGGGATAATTCACCCCTCCACTTT CASSSTGDNSPLHF
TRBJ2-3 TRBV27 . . TGTGCCAGCAGAAGCACCCGGGACACCCGTAGCACAGATACGCAGTATTTT CASRSTRDTRSTDTQYF
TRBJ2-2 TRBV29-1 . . TGCAGCGCCTTGACAACTCATCTTGGGGAGCTGTTTTTT CSALTTHLGELFF
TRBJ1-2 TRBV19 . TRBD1 TGTGCCTGCACAGGGGGAAGGAACTATGGCTACACCTTC CACTGGRNYGYTF
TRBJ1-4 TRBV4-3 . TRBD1 TGCGCCAGCAGCCCGGGACTACAGGGGGTGGGGGAAAAACTGTTTTTT CASSPGLQGVGEKLFF
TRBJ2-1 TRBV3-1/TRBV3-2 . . TGTGCCAGCAGCCCGGGATGGGAGCAGTTCTTC CASSPGWEQFF
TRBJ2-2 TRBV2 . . TGTGCCAGCAGTGAAGAGGCAGGGGTGGGTGCCGGGGAGCTGTTTTTT CASSEEAGVGAGELFF
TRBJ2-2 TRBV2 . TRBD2 TGTGCCAGCAGTGGCTTAGCGGGGGGGCCGGTCGGGGAGCTGTTTTTT CASSGLAGGPVGELFF
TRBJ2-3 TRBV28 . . TGTGCCACCCGGGGGAACAGAGCTAGCACAGATACGCAGTATTTT CATRGNRASTDTQYF
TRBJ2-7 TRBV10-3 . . TGTGCCATCAGTGAGTCTCCGGGCTACGAGCAGTACTTC CAISESPGYEQYF
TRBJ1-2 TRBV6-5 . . TGTGCCAGCAACATGGGCAGGGCGGCTAACTATGGCTACACCTTC CASNMGRAANYGYTF
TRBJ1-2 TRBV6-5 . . TGTGCCAGCAGTTATGCGGACTATGGCTACACCTTC CASSYADYGYTF
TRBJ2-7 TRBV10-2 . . TGCGCCAGCAGCCCCGGTGTTTTAACCTACGAGCAGTACTTC CASSPGVLTYEQYF
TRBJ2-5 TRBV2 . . TGTGCCAGCAGTGAGGGCCAGGGAGGGGGGCAAGAGACCCAGTACTTC CASSEGQGGGQETQYF
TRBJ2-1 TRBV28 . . TGTGCCAGCAGTTTGGGGGCAGGGACAAACGCTGAGCAGTTCTTC CASSLGAGTNAEQFF
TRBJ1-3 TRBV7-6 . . TGTGCCAGCAGCTTAGGCACAGTAGGAAACACCATATATTTT CASSLGTVGNTIYF
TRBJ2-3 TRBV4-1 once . TGCGCCAGCAGCCAAGGGGGGACTCCCTCCACAGATACGCAGTATTTT CASSQGGTPSTDTQYF
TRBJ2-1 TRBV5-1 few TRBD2 TGCGCCAGCAGCTTGTACGCGACTAGCGGGGGTCAGTGGGATGAGCAGTTCTTC CASSLYATSGGQWDEQFF
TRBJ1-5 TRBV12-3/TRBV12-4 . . TGTGCCAGCAGCCCCGAACACGGAGCCCAGCATTTT CASSPEHGAQHF
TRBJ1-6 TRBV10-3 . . TGTGCCATCAGTGAACGGGTTGACAATTCACCCCTCCACTTT CAISERVDNSPLHF
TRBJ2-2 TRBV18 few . TGTGCCAGCTCACCACCCGTCGCCGGGGAGCTGTTTTTT CASSPPVAGELFF
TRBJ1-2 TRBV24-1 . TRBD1 TGTGCCACCTCAGAAGGGGGCAACTATGGCTACACCTTC CATSEGGNYGYTF
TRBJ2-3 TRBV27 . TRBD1 TGTGCCAGCAGTCCCGTGGACAGGGCATACACAGATACGCAGTATTTT CASSPVDRAYTDTQYF
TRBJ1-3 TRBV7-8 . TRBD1 TGTGCCAGCAGCTCCCGACAGGGGGTCGACACCATATATTTT CASSSRQGVDTIYF
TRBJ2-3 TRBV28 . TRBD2 TGTGCCATCATAGCGGGGGGGCCAAAAGATACGCAGTATTTT CAIIAGGPKDTQYF
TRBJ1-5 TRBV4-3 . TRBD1 TGCGCCAGCAGCCGGACAGGGGGCGGAAGCAATCAGCCCCAGCATTTT CASSRTGGGSNQPQHF
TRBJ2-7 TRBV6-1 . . TGTGCCAGCAGTGAGTCCCCCTTCGACAACGAGCAGTACTTC CASSESPFDNEQYF
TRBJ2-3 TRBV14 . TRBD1 TGTGCCAGCAGCCAAAGACAGGGGGCAACAGATACGCAGTATTTT CASSQRQGATDTQYF